The next 20 T cell receptor beta chains were all read from a single sample in a study of CD8+CD57+ T cells in acquired aplastic anemia. The sequenced patients had an expansion of CD8+CD57+ cells seen by flow cytometry. Genomic DNA constituted the template upon which TCR beta VDJ and CDR3 profiling was performed. From the reads, TCRdb called clonotypes with MiXCR, one entry per CDR3 protein. The repertoire has roughly 240,000 distinct CDR3 sequences, more than 45% of them found once; the top ten carry 6.5% to 8%. Source material: sorted CD4+, CD8+, or CD8+CD57+ T cells (not recorded which) from PBMCs. All receptors come from a human donor with aplastic anemia.

With regard to this clonotype: The germline gene is not matched at one end of the junction; a read error may be the cause. The CDR3 region is CAWLKTLRGAGANTRYF. As DNA, the CDR3 is TGTGCCTGGCTAAAAACATTGCGGGGGGCGGGGGCAAATACGCGGTATTTT. The V and J genes are TRBV30 and TRBJ2-3, with 8 positions matching TRBD2. The CDR3 is 17 residues long. Per the germline V gene, CDR1 is GTSNPN and CDR2 is SVGIG (reference sequence).

This clonotype was observed a single time. Sequence at one end of the junction differs from germline and may be a read error. The chain carries TRBV5-1 and TRBJ2-7; D may be TRBD2 (5 bases). CDR1 is SGHRS, CDR2 YFSETQ, per germline. The CDR3 contains 14 residues. CDR3 residues: CAGSLEEGSYERYF. DNA of the CDR3: TGTGCCGGCAGCTTGGAGGAAGGCTCCTACGAGCGGTACTTC.

This clonotype was recorded at least ten times. The chain joins TRBV9 to TRBJ1-2; D unclear. Per the germline V gene, CDR1 is SGDLS and CDR2 is YYNGEE. CDR3 length: 16 residues. V was clipped by 2 bases and J by 5 bases, with 19 bases between them. CDR3 in DNA: TGTGCCAGCAGCGTGGCAGGCGGGTCGACCAATTATGGCTACACCTTC. Translating it yields CASSVAGGSTNYGYTF.

The gene calls are TRBV20-1 and TRBJ1-5; the D is unclear. From germline, CDR1 is DFQATT and CDR2 SNEGSKA (reference sequence). The CDR3 consists of 17 residues. V dropped 0 bases and J dropped 6 bases, with 21 bases sitting between them. The CDR3: CSARDLSNEGFGQPQHF. The CDR3 region has the DNA TGCAGTGCTAGAGATCTAAGTAACGAGGGTTTCGGTCAGCCCCAGCATTTT.

This clonotype was picked up many times. The chain uses TRBV6-4 and TRBJ2-2; possibly TRBD1 for D (6 bases). CDR3 length: 15 residues. Trimming removed 6 bases at V and 3 bases at J, with 14 bases between. Germline CDR1 MRHNA, CDR2 SNTAGT. CDR3 nucleotide sequence: TGTGCCAGCAGCCCACAGGGTAGAGACACCGGGGAGCTGTTTTTT. This gives the protein CASSPQGRDTGELFF.

This clonotype was picked up a small number of times. A much larger clone is a single base away; this may be a read error. This chain links TRBV7-2 with TRBJ2-1; 7 bases align to TRBD2. The CDR3 covers 16 residues. Germline trimming cut 5 bases from V and 5 bases from J; bases unmatched to any gene: 12. Looked up from germline, CDR1 is SGHTA and CDR2 is FQGNSA. The CDR3 region has the DNA TGTGCCAGCAGCGAAAGGTGGGGGGGGTTACACAATGAGCAGTTCTTC. It codes for CASSERWGGLHNEQFF. Filled out from reference TRBV7-2 and TRBJ2-1, the complete variable domain reads GAGVSQSPSNKVTEKGKDVELRCDPISGHTALYWYRQSLGQGLEFLIYFQGNSAPDKSGLPSDRFSAERTGGSVSTLTIQRTQQEDSAVYLCASSERWGGLHNEQFFGPGTRLTVL.

The chain is built from TRBV7-2 and TRBJ1-4; D unresolved. CDR1 and CDR2 (germline): SGHTA, FQGNSA. V was trimmed by 5 bases and J by 1 base, leaving 11 bases between them. The CDR3 sequence is 15 residues long. CDR3 DNA sequence: TGTGCCAGCAGCGCTTCGGGTATAACTAATGAAAAACTGTTTTTT. Protein sequence: CASSASGITNEKLFF.

This clonotype appeared many times. The V gene is TRBV2, the J gene TRBJ2-1; 10 bases are a match to TRBD2. The trim removed 3 bases at V and 2 bases at J, leaving 1 base unmatched. The CDR3 has 15 amino acids. Germline V gene sequence: CDR1 SNHLY, CDR2 FYNNEI. CDR3 DNA: TGTGCCAGCAGTGAGGGACTAGCGCCCTACAATGAGCAGTTCTTC. It encodes CASSEGLAPYNEQFF.

The CDR3 DNA sequence: TGTGCCAGCAGCTTCGGTGGGGCCAACGTCCTGACTTTC. Its protein product is CASSFGGANVLTF. The rearrangement joins TRBV7-9 to TRBJ2-6; D call uncertain. The CDR3 extends over 13 amino acids. V was clipped by 3 bases and J by 3 bases, with 3 bases between them. CDR1 and CDR2 (germline): SEHNR, FQNEAQ (reference sequence).

Worth noting for this clonotype: At one boundary the junction diverges from the germline segment, which might be a read error. V is TRBV7-2 and J is TRBJ1-2; D not resolved. Germline V lookup: CDR1 SGHTA, CDR2 FQGNSA. CDR3 length: 17 amino acids. CDR3 sequence reads: CASSLLTSRTTNYDYTF. The CDR3 bases are TGTGCCAGCAGCCTACTCACCTCCCGAACGACTAACTATGACTACACCTTC.

This clonotype was recorded a few times. The chain is built from TRBV7-2 and TRBJ2-7, with a possible D match to TRBD1 (6 bases). This CDR3 comprises 15 residues. Germline V lookup: CDR1 SGHTA, CDR2 FQGNSA. V lost 7 bases and J lost 2, with 18 bases in between. CDR3 DNA: TGTGCCAGCACCGTGACAGGCCTAAATGCCTACGAGCAGTACTTC. Its protein product is CASTVTGLNAYEQYF. Full variable domain (remainder filled in from reference TRBV7-2 and TRBJ2-7): GAGVSQSPSNKVTEKGKDVELRCDPISGHTALYWYRQSLGQGLEFLIYFQGNSAPDKSGLPSDRFSAERTGGSVSTLTIQRTQQEDSAVYLCASTVTGLNAYEQYFGPGTRLTVT.

This clonotype was detected ten times or more. This chain uses TRBV27 with TRBJ2-7; D may match TRBD1 or TRBD2 (5 bases each). V lost 8 bases, J lost 0 bases, and 8 bases lay in between. This CDR3 is 12 amino acids long. The germline V gene encodes CDR1 MNHEY and CDR2 SMNVEV (reference sequence). The CDR3 sequence: CASHGASYEQYF. The DNA for the CDR3 is TGTGCCAGCCACGGGGCCTCCTACGAGCAGTACTTC.

This clonotype was counted many times. V and J are TRBV5-1 and TRBJ1-1; 11 positions match TRBD1. This CDR3 has 17 residues. Germline V gene data show CDR1 as SGHRS and CDR2 as YFSETQ. Germline trimming cut 3 bases from V and 0 bases from J; bases unmatched to any gene: 7. The CDR3 DNA reads as TGCGCCAGCAGCTGGGGGACAGGGGGTCTCATGAACACTGAAGCTTTCTTT. This gives the protein CASSWGTGGLMNTEAFF.

This clonotype turned up a few times. The gene calls are TRBV27 and TRBJ2-2; 12 bases are shared with TRBD2. Unmatched junction bases numbered 6, after V lost 3 bases and J lost 7 bases. The CDR3 length is 16 residues. The germline V gene has CDR1 MNHEY and CDR2 SMNVEV (reference sequence). The CDR3 region is CASSLGTSGFGGELFF. In nucleotides, the CDR3 is TGTGCCAGCAGTTTGGGGACTAGCGGGTTTGGCGGGGAGCTGTTTTTT.

This clonotype came up many times. This chain joins TRBV9 and TRBJ2-3; D remains unclear. This CDR3 contains 14 residues. Germline V lookup: CDR1 SGDLS, CDR2 YYNGEE. Trimming cost V 0 bases and J 1 base, with 6 bases left between them. This CDR3 reads CASSVDGGTDTQYF. The CDR3, as DNA: TGTGCCAGCAGCGTAGACGGCGGCACAGATACGCAGTATTTT.

This clonotype was detected ten times or more. This chain connects TRBV14 to TRBJ2-7; tentatively, D is TRBD1 or TRBD2 (5 bases each). The CDR3 length is 15 residues. V dropped 2 bases and J dropped 2 bases, with 13 bases sitting between them. CDR1 is SGHDN, CDR2 FVKESK, per germline. Here the CDR3 reads CASSQPPGRPYEQYF. In nucleotides, the CDR3 is TGTGCCAGCAGCCAACCTCCGGGACGTCCCTACGAGCAGTACTTC.

This clonotype was seen only once. The chain couples TRBV24-1 to TRBJ2-2; D gene ambiguous. Germline assignment: CDR1 KGHDR and CDR2 SFDVKD. This CDR3 contains 12 residues. V dropped 9 bases and J dropped 6 bases, with 10 bases sitting between them. The CDR3 reads CATCSLAGELFF. The CDR3 region has the DNA TGTGCCACCTGCAGCCTGGCCGGGGAGCTGTTTTTT.

Details on this clonotype: Mismatch with germline at one junction end may stem from a read error. V is TRBV5-1 and J is TRBJ1-2; the D is unclear. The CDR3 is 14 residues long. CDR1 is SGHRS and CDR2 is YFSETQ in the germline V gene. Written as DNA, the CDR3 is TGTGCCAGCAGCTTTGACATTGGTAGCCATGGCTACACCTTC. Amino acid sequence: CASSFDIGSHGYTF. The full variable domain, in which reference TRBV5-1 and TRBJ1-2 provide the parts outside the CDR3, is KAGVTQTPRYLIKTRGQQVTLSCSPISGHRSVSWYQQTPGQGLQFLFEYFSETQRNKGNFPGRFSGRQFSNSRSEMNVSTLELGDSALYLCASSFDIGSHGYTFGSGTRLTVV.

The chain uses TRBV7-6 and TRBJ2-3; 12 nucleotides match TRBD2. Germline V gene lookup returns CDR1 SGHVS and CDR2 FNYEAQ. This CDR3 is built from 14 residues. Trimming cost V 8 bases and J 6 bases; bases outside gene matches: 6. The CDR3 here is CASALAGGPDTQYF. In DNA, the CDR3 is TGTGCCAGCGCTCTAGCGGGAGGGCCGGATACGCAGTATTTT. Supplemented by reference TRBV7-6 and TRBJ2-3, the full variable domain reads GAGVSQSPRYKVTKRGQDVALRCDPISGHVSLYWYRQALGQGPEFLTYFNYEAQQDKSGLPNDRFSAERPEGSISTLTIQRTEQRDSAMYRCASALAGGPDTQYFGPGTRLTVL.

The table lists this clonotype with a few counts. This chain links TRBV10-3 with TRBJ2-7, with D possibly being TRBD1 (6 bases). Germline CDR1 ENHRY, CDR2 SYGVKD. Trimming pared 0 bases from V and 0 bases from J, leaving 12 bases between. The CDR3 has 16 amino acids. This CDR3 is CAISESMQGFSYEQYF. The CDR3 nucleotides read TGTGCCATCAGTGAGTCGATGCAGGGGTTCTCCTACGAGCAGTACTTC.